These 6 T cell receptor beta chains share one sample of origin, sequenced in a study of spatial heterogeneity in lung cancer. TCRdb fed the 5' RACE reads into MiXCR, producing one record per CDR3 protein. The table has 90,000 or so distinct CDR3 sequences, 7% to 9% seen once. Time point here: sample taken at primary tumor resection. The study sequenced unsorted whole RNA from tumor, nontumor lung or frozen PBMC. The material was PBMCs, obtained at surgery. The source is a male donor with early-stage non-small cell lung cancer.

CDR3 nucleotide sequence: TGCGCCAGCAGGTTCTCTAGCACAGATACGCAGTATTTT. It encodes CASRFSSTDTQYF. This chain links TRBV5-1 with TRBJ2-3; no definite D call. Germline V gene sequence: CDR1 SGHRS, CDR2 YFSETQ. The CDR3 consists of 13 residues. Trimming stripped 5 bases from V and 0 bases from J, with 7 bases between.

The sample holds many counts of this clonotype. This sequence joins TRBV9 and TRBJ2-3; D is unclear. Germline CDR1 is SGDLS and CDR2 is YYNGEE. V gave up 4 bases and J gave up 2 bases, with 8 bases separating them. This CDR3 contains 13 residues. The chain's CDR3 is CASSPWPTDTQYF. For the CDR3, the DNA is TGTGCCAGCAGCCCCTGGCCCACAGATACGCAGTATTTT. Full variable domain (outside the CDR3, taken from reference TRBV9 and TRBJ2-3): DSGVTQTPKHLITATGQRVTLRCSPRSGDLSVYWYQQSLDQGLQFLIQYYNGEERAKGNILERFSAQQFPDLHSELNLSSLELGDSALYFCASSPWPTDTQYFGPGTRLTVL.

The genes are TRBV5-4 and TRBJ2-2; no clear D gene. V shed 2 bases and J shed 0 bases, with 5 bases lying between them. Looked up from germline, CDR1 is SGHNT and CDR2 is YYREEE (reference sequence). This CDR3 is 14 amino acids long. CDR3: CASSFRSNTGELFF. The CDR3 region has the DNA TGTGCCAGCAGCTTCCGATCGAACACCGGGGAGCTGTTTTTT.

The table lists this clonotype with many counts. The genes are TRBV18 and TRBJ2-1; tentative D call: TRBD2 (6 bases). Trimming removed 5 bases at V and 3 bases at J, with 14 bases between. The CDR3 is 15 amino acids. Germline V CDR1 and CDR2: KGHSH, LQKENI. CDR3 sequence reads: CASSSTSLLYNEQFF. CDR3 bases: TGTGCCAGCTCATCCACTAGCCTACTCTACAATGAGCAGTTCTTC.

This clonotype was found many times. CDR3 sequence reads: CASRETGDDYGYTF. CDR3 nucleotides: TGTGCCAGCAGGGAGACAGGGGATGACTATGGCTACACCTTC. J is TRBJ1-2 and V is TRBV25-1; TRBD1 agrees at 8 bases. V shed 6 bases, J shed 3 bases, and the junction held 6 bases outside the gene matches. Per germline, CDR1 MGHDK and CDR2 SYGVNS. The CDR3 is made up of 14 amino acids.

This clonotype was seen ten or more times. CDR3 bases: TGTGCCAGCAGCTTAGGCAGGGGGTCCAACCAAGAGACCCAGTACTTC. This sequence encodes CASSLGRGSNQETQYF. The V and J genes are TRBV7-3 and TRBJ2-5; 7 bases align to TRBD1. V was pared by 2 bases and J by 0 bases, with 6 bases of the junction left unmatched. The germline V gene has CDR1 SGHTA and CDR2 FQGTGA. The CDR3 has 16 residues.